Sequencing of this T cell receptor beta chain was carried out in a study of blood T cell repertoires in COVID-19. Study information: PBMCs, B-cell-depleted T cells, or T cells were the source of the cDNA or gDNA that made up the material.

CDR3 length: 15 residues. Trimming removed 6 bases from V and 4 bases from J; junction bases left unmatched: 8. Germline values: CDR1 SGHAT, CDR2 FQNNGV. The age range of participants was about 18 to 89 years, with residence in under 30 US areas. Assignments of participants to cohorts depended upon their own reported clinical history. The authors' processing: The assay estimated nucleated cells by amplifying reference gene primers. The protocol was immunoSEQ multiplex PCR, while the TCRdb copy is restricted to in-frame clones and leaves out a portion. V and J calls and clone size are as listed in that table; D and trimming were resolved from the DNA. The top ten clones hold more than 8.5% of a sample with 210,000 or so clones, 80% to 85% of them seen once.

Material: PBMCs or T cells enriched from blood (not recorded which). The clonotype originates from a woman between 45 and 65 years old with acute COVID-19. This chain joins TRBV11-2 and TRBJ1-4, with TRBD1 identical over 7 bases. CDR3 protein: CASRPRTGVNEKLFF. CDR3 coding DNA: TGTGCCAGCAGACCCAGGACAGGCGTTAATGAAAAACTGTTTTTT.